This T cell receptor (beta chain) was obtained from a study of cytomegalovirus exposure and HLA in healthy donors. Unmatched junction bases numbered 7, after V lost 0 bases and J lost 5 bases. The CDR3 length is 17 residues. In germline, CDR1 is LNHNV, CDR2 YYDKDF (reference sequence). Primers included in the PCR were 60 Vbeta and 13 Jbeta primers. TCRdb's table, derived via immunoSEQ multiplex PCR, lists solely in-frame clones and lacks some. The data show 64,000 or so clones, around 70% seen once. This receptor was taken from a man aged 40-50 years in good health and CMV-seropositive. The V gene is TRBV15, the J gene TRBJ2-1; 10 nucleotides agree with TRBD1. Sequencing was performed on PBMCs. The chain's CDR3 is CATSRDMGQGSNNEQFF. The DNA for the CDR3 is TGTGCCACCAGCAGAGATATGGGACAGGGGAGTAACAATGAGCAGTTCTTC.